Each of the 8 T cell receptor beta chains below was sequenced from the same sample in a study of T cells in Graves' hyperthyroidism and ophthalmopathy. Regions amplified from RNA transcripts were the TCR beta CDR3 regions. Researchers ran a first-round RT-PCR on the TCR CDR3 using the HTBI primer set. TCRdb recomputed calls from the multiplex PCR reads with MiXCR, one row per CDR3 protein. The sample consists of approximately 600,000 distinct CDR3 sequences, approximately 15% of them appearing once. The material sequenced was blood. Receptors originate from a woman younger than 35 with Graves' ophthalmopathy.

In this sample, this clonotype turned up many times. The V and J genes are TRBV28 and TRBJ1-5; TRBD1 is a possible D gene (6 bases). Germline V gene data show CDR1 as MDHEN and CDR2 as SYDVKM. This CDR3 has 15 residues. Trimming took 6 bases from V and 0 from J, leaving 12 bases between them. The CDR3 loop is CASSDGQYSNQPQHF. CDR3 bases: TGTGCCAGCAGCGATGGACAGTATAGCAATCAGCCCCAGCATTTT.

In its sample, this clonotype was seen a few times. J is TRBJ2-1 and V is TRBV24-1; D is perhaps TRBD1 or TRBD2 (6 bases each). From germline, CDR1 is KGHDR and CDR2 SFDVKD. V was cut by 1 base and J by 2 bases, with 11 bases left in between. This CDR3 is built from 16 residues. The CDR3 region is CATSDFGGDTYNEQFF. In DNA form, the CDR3 reads TGTGCCACCAGTGATTTCGGCGGGGACACCTACAATGAGCAGTTCTTC.

There are a few counts of this clonotype. This rearrangement joins TRBV19 to TRBJ2-5, with 12 positions matching TRBD1. V gave up 4 bases and J gave up 6 bases; unmatched junction bases: 6. Germline V gene data show CDR1 as LNHDA and CDR2 as SQIVND (reference sequence). The CDR3 spans 15 residues. Here the CDR3 reads CASSTGTGGAKTQYF. The CDR3 DNA sequence: TGTGCCAGTAGTACGGGGACAGGGGGCGCAAAGACCCAGTACTTC.

Many counts were recorded for this clonotype. This CDR3 reads CASSSQRGTDTQYF. In DNA form, the CDR3 reads TGTGCCAGCAGCTCTCAGCGGGGCACAGATACGCAGTATTTT. The chain employs TRBV6-1 and TRBJ2-3; a possible D gene is TRBD2 (6 bases). Germline CDR1 reads MNHNS; CDR2 reads SASEGT. Trimming shortened V by 6 bases and J by 1 base, and 11 bases separated the two germline ends. The CDR3 has 14 amino acids.

This clonotype was recorded only once. The chain joins TRBV5-1 to TRBJ1-1; no firm D call. CDR1 SGHRS and CDR2 YFSETQ come from the germline V gene. Trimming took 1 base from V and 4 from J, leaving 11 bases between them. The CDR3 is 14 amino acids. CDR3 protein: CASSLMTGSTEAFF. The CDR3 coding sequence is TGCGCCAGCAGCTTGATGACGGGGAGCACTGAAGCTTTCTTT.

There are many counts of this clonotype. The rearrangement uses TRBV20-1 and TRBJ2-7; 10 bases line up with TRBD2. This CDR3 is 14 amino acids long. The J segment lost 4 bases and the V segment lost 3 bases, leaving 6 bases of the junction unmatched. Germline CDR1 and CDR2: DFQATT and SNEGSKA (reference sequence). CDR3 in amino acids: CSARTLAGEYEQYF. CDR3 DNA: TGCAGTGCTAGGACCCTAGCGGGAGAGTACGAGCAGTACTTC.

This sequence joins TRBV6-1 and TRBJ1-2, with D uncertain. V was pared by 5 bases and J by 8 bases, with 9 bases between. The CDR3 length is 11 residues. Germline CDR1 and CDR2: MNHNS and SASEGT. This chain's CDR3 is CASSSPRGYTF. CDR3 nucleotide sequence: TGTGCCAGCAGTTCCCCTCGGGGCTACACCTTC.

This clonotype has a handful of counts. The chain couples TRBV6-4 to TRBJ1-1; D is ambiguous. Germline loops: CDR1 MRHNA, CDR2 SNTAGT. Trimming shortened V by 6 bases and J by 1 base, and 12 bases separated the two germline ends. This CDR3 comprises 14 residues. In DNA, the CDR3 is TGTGCCAGCAGAGGCGGTCTCAGGAACACTGAAGCTTTCTTT. This codes for CASRGGLRNTEAFF.